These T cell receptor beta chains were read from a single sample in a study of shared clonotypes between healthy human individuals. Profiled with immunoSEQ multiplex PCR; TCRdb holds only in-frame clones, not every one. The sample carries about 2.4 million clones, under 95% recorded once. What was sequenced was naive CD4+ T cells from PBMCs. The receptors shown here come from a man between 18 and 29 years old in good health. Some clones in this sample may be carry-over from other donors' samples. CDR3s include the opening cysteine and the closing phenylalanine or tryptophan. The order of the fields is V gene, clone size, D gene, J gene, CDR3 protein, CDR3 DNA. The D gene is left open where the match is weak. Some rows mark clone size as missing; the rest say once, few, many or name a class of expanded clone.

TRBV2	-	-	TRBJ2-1	CASSGWGRGSYNEQFF	TGTGCCAGCAGTGGTTGGGGGCGAGGCTCCTACAATGAGCAGTTCTTC
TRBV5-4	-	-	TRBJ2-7	CASSLGGILNEQYF	TGTGCCAGCAGCTTGGGCGGGATTCTCAACGAGCAGTACTTC
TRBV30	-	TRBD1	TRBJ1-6	CAWSRTGEDSPLHF	TGTGCCTGGAGCCGGACAGGGGAGGATTCACCCCTCCACTTT
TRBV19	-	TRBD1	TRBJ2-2	CASSRQGAGNTGELFF	TGTGCCAGTAGTCGACAGGGGGCAGGGAACACCGGGGAGCTGTTTTTT
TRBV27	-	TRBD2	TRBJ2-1	CASSQSGLAGGGQFF	TGTGCCAGCAGCCAGTCGGGACTAGCGGGAGGGGGGCAGTTCTTC
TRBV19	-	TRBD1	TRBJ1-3	CASQATPGQGAGNTIYF	TGTGCCAGTCAGGCCACCCCGGGACAGGGGGCTGGAAACACCATATATTTT
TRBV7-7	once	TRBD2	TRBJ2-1	CASSLVAGGPGEQFF	TGTGCCAGCAGCTTAGTAGCGGGAGGGCCGGGAGAGCAGTTCTTC
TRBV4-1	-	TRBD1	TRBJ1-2	CASSQTGTGGVDYGYTF	TGCGCCAGCAGCCAGACCGGGACAGGGGGCGTTGACTATGGCTACACCTTC
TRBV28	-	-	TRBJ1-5	CASSLYRTASNQPQHF	TGTGCCAGCAGCCTATACCGGACAGCCAGCAATCAGCCCCAGCATTTT
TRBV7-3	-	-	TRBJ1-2	CASSPRGSYGYTF	TGTGCCAGCAGCCCAAGGGGCAGCTATGGCTACACCTTC
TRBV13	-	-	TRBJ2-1	CASSLGGWRELDNEQFF	TGTGCCAGCAGCCTAGGGGGTTGGAGGGAATTGGACAATGAGCAGTTCTTC
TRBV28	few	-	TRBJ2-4	CASSTWGPAPRYF	TGTGCCAGCAGTACATGGGGACCCGCCCCTCGGTACTTC
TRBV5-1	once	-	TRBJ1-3	CASSLGTPGDTIYF	TGCGCCAGCAGCTTGGGGACCCCCGGGGACACCATATATTTT
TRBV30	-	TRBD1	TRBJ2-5	CAWSEQGPAETQYF	TGTGCCTGGAGTGAACAGGGGCCGGCGGAGACCCAGTACTTC
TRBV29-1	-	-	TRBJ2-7	CSVEDLIGQGEYF	TGCAGCGTTGAAGATTTAATCGGGCAAGGGGAGTACTTC
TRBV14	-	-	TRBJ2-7	CASSTLLGSRPYEQYF	TGTGCCAGCAGCACCTTATTGGGCAGTCGCCCCTACGAGCAGTACTTC
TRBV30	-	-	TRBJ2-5	CAWSPDRGSWETQYF	TGTGCCTGGAGCCCGGATCGGGGGAGTTGGGAGACCCAGTACTTC
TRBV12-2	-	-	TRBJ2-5	CASRLRDPKETQYF	TGTGCAAGTCGCCTCCGGGACCCTAAGGAGACCCAGTACTTC
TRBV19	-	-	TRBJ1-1	CASSIVAVNTEAFF	TGTGCCAGTAGTATAGTTGCGGTTAACACTGAAGCTTTCTTT
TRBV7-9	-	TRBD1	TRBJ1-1	CASSLIQGGTEAFF	TGTGCCAGCAGCTTAATACAGGGGGGCACTGAAGCTTTCTTT